The TCR beta chain under discussion was sequenced for a study of glioma-infiltrating T cells after dendritic cell vaccination. This clone was seen only once. Isocitrate dehydrogenase mutation was absent in all glioblastoma patients. Blood PBMC samples: pre-vaccination, two weeks post third vaccination, and at tumor progression. The table came from immunoSEQ multiplex PCR; TCRdb's copy has only in-frame clones and leaves some out. The top ten clones hold approximately 5.9% of a sample with 80,000 to 100,000 clones, 79% of them seen once. Germline-derived CDR1 and CDR2 are SGDLS and YYNGEE. Trimming took 4 bases from V and 5 from J; bases not matched to a gene: 9. The CDR3 extends over 15 amino acids.

This clonotype was sampled from a human donor with glioblastoma. The specimen was blood, collected before dendritic cell vaccination. The genes are TRBV9 and TRBJ1-5, with TRBD1 matching 7 bases. In DNA, the CDR3 is TGTGCCAGCAGCTTAAAACCAGACAGGGATCAGCCCCAGCATTTT. Its translation is CASSLKPDRDQPQHF.